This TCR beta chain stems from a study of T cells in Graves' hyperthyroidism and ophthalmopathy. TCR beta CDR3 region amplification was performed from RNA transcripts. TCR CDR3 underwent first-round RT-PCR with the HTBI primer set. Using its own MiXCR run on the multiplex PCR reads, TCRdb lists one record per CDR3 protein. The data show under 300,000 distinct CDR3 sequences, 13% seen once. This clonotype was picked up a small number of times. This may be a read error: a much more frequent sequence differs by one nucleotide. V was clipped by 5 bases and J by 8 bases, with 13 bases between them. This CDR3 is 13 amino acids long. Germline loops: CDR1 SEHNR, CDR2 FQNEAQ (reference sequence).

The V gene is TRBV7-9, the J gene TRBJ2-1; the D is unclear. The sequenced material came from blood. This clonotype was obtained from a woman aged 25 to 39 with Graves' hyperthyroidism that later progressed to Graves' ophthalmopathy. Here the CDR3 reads CASSQPASHEQFF. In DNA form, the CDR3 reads TGTGCCAGCAGCCAGCCGGCGTCCCATGAGCAGTTCTTC.